Listed below are T cell receptor beta chains from one sample, sequenced in a study of molecular identifiers for immune sequencing clone quantification. TCRdb re-analysed the PCR reads in MiXCR, keeping a single row per CDR3 protein. The data show approximately 630,000 distinct CDR3 sequences, with around 25% seen just once and roughly 0.83% held by the top ten. The specimen sequenced was naive CD8+ T cells from blood, with Jurkat cell RNA spiked in. These TCRs come from a human donor in good health. Some libraries in this study had Jurkat cell RNA spiked in. CDR3s include the opening cysteine and the closing phenylalanine or tryptophan. Fields, in order: CDR3 protein, V gene, J gene.

CDR3aa: CSVDWGFREGAYNEQFF; v_gene: TRBV29-1; j_gene: TRBJ2-1
CDR3aa: CDSSLDLPSGELFF; v_gene: TRBV7-6; j_gene: TRBJ2-2
CDR3aa: CASSNLAGMNTGELFF; v_gene: TRBV7-9; j_gene: TRBJ2-2
CDR3aa: CSVHGGRAFDNEQFF; v_gene: TRBV29-1; j_gene: TRBJ2-1
CDR3aa: CASSPLAGGIYEQYF; v_gene: TRBV28; j_gene: TRBJ2-7
CDR3aa: CASSLGSADTQYF; v_gene: TRBV9; j_gene: TRBJ2-3
CDR3aa: CASSLIQGDEQYF; v_gene: TRBV27; j_gene: TRBJ2-7
CDR3aa: CASSSSDTGGDGYTF; v_gene: TRBV6-5; j_gene: TRBJ1-2
CDR3aa: CATSEGTDQFGETQYF; v_gene: TRBV24-1; j_gene: TRBJ2-5
CDR3aa: CASRAENEQFF; v_gene: TRBV12-3/TRBV12-4; j_gene: TRBJ2-1
CDR3aa: CASSQEGGQHQETQYF; v_gene: TRBV3-1; j_gene: TRBJ2-5
CDR3aa: CASSLGPREFTDTQYF; v_gene: TRBV7-9; j_gene: TRBJ2-3
CDR3aa: CASSLGRGGSNSPLHF; v_gene: TRBV28; j_gene: TRBJ1-6
CDR3aa: CASSSERRAPQHF; v_gene: TRBV7-8; j_gene: TRBJ1-5
CDR3aa: CASSLESTGLGYGYTF; v_gene: TRBV5-5; j_gene: TRBJ1-2
CDR3aa: CASSLGGQRSFDIQYF; v_gene: TRBV13; j_gene: TRBJ2-4
CDR3aa: CASSQEHGTPNEKLFF; v_gene: TRBV14; j_gene: TRBJ1-4
CDR3aa: CASSLGDRANQPQHF; v_gene: TRBV13; j_gene: TRBJ1-5
CDR3aa: CASSSTTSSETQYF; v_gene: TRBV12-3/TRBV12-4; j_gene: TRBJ2-5
CDR3aa: CASSQDSRVVPYEQYF; v_gene: TRBV4-1; j_gene: TRBJ2-7
CDR3aa: CANSLWAITDTQYF; v_gene: TRBV12-3/TRBV12-4; j_gene: TRBJ2-3
CDR3aa: CSARDPGLVSYEHYF; v_gene: TRBV20-1; j_gene: TRBJ2-7
CDR3aa: CASSFRLATNEKLFF; v_gene: TRBV12-3/TRBV12-4; j_gene: TRBJ1-4
CDR3aa: CASSLLGRGRTLNNEQFF; v_gene: TRBV27; j_gene: TRBJ2-1
CDR3aa: CASSEPTSGSHNEQFF; v_gene: TRBV6-1; j_gene: TRBJ2-1
CDR3aa: CAILRPGDDEQFF; v_gene: TRBV10-3; j_gene: TRBJ2-1
CDR3aa: CASSNPVHGYTF; v_gene: TRBV13; j_gene: TRBJ1-2
CDR3aa: CASSQDADRGLAQYF; v_gene: TRBV4-3; j_gene: TRBJ2-5
CDR3aa: CASSQAGQAFTDTQYF; v_gene: TRBV3-1; j_gene: TRBJ2-3